The clone carrying this TCR beta chain has more than one count but fewer than ten. The antigen is unknown. This entry belongs to a study of human T cells and chemical hapten exposure. Study-level results: More PT1 expanded TCRs went with higher patch test scores. Among expanded TCRs, significantly more large CDR3 similarity clusters formed than among controls. Sensitizing with DPC caused no change in TCRs above 1 in 1000 frequency.

CDR3 length: 13 residues. V dropped 5 bases and J dropped 5; count of bases not matched to a gene: 4. Germline V gene sequence: CDR1 SGHTA, CDR2 FQGNSA. Time point indicated: pre-sensitization, week 0. The treatment here: therapeutic diphenylcyclopropenone sensitization with weekly scalp DPC. Via MiXCR, TCRdb re-called the RACE reads, giving one row per CDR3 protein. This sample has approximately 60,000 distinct CDR3 sequences; roughly 10% occur once, and the top ten carry approximately 4%. The sequence derives from a woman in her thirties or forties with alopecia areata. Some clones in this sample may be carry-over from other donors' samples. The V call is TRBV7-2, the J call TRBJ1-2, with 8 nucleotides matching TRBD1. The material sequenced was whole blood, taken in connection with sensitization to the hapten diphenylcyclopropenone (DPC). The CDR3 region is CASSPGGDYGYTF. Written as DNA, the CDR3 is TGTGCCAGCAGCCCAGGGGGCGATTATGGCTACACCTTC.